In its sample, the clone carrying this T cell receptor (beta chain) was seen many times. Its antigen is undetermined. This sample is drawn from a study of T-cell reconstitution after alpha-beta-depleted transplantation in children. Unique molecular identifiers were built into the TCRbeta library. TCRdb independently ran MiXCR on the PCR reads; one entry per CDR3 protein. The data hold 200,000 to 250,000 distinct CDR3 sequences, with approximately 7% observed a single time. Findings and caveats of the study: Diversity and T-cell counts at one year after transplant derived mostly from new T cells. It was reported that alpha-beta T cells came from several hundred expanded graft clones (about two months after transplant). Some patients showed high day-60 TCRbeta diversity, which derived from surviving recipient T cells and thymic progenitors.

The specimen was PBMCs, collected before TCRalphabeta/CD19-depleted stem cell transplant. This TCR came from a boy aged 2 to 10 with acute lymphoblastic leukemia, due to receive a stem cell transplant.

DNA for the CDR3: TGCAGTGCTACAGGGTACCAAGGGGGGTTGTCAGATACGCAGTATTTT. Its protein is CSATGYQGGLSDTQYF. The chain recombines TRBV20-1 with TRBJ2-3, with D perhaps given as TRBD1 or TRBD2 (6 bases each). The V end was cut by 4 bases, the J end by 4 bases, with 21 bases between. The V gene's germline CDR1 is DFQATT and CDR2 SNEGSKA (reference sequence). The CDR3 covers 16 residues.